This T cell receptor beta chain came from a study of blood T cell repertoires in COVID-19 (dated by TCRdb to the early 2020s). Turning to the overall study: Collaborator samples came from the United States, Italy and Spain and covered acute and convalescent phases of COVID-19. The prospective study material was composed of cDNA or gDNA derived from T cells, B-cell-depleted T cells, or PBMCs. Subjects who had been exposed to COVID-19, were actively infected with it, or had recovered from it provided the deeply sampled blood TCRbeta repertoires that made up the dataset. A freely available public database, intended as a resource for researchers studying the immune response to SARS-CoV-2, is where the repertoires were released. The samples were drawn from two sources: the first 160 participants of the ongoing ImmuneRACE study, and fewer than 1,500 subjects contributed by 6 global collaborators. A de-identified subject ID, COVID-19 status, age in years and sex were almost always included in the sample metadata. Where HLA class I and class II types were available, the types were taken from metadata supplied by the sample provider, not from assay-based typing.

Participants in the prospective study were aged roughly 18 to 100 years, lived in some 24 United States geographic areas, and enrolled through a virtual design. In the prospective study, participants were assigned to cohorts based on the clinical history participants reported in a screening survey and a study questionnaire. Exposed participants had been in contact, within 2 weeks of entering the study, with a person who had a PCR-confirmed or clinician-diagnosed case of COVID-19. In the prospective study, mobile phlebotomists collected whole blood, serum and a nasopharyngeal or oropharyngeal swab from each participant. Participants in the prospective study had the option to provide additional blood draws and questionnaires over a roughly 2-month period. Blood samples from the prospective study were shipped frozen or at room temperature prior to DNA extraction. A note on this clone: What this receptor recognizes is not known. No much larger clonotype is one base removed from it; base qualities were not supplied.

The paper's findings and limits, for the study overall: Clinical and demographic metadata were provided uncurated, with the amount varying by source and participant.

TCRbeta CDR3 regions were amplified from genomic DNA by means of the immunoSEQ Assay, a bias-controlled multiplex PCR. The authors' analysis ran thus. The number of nucleated cells in each sample was estimated by amplification of reference gene primers within the assay. Sequence reads were collapsed and filtered to measure the absolute abundance of every unique TCRbeta CDR3 rearrangement. For each sample, productive Simpson clonality was calculated as the square root of Simpson's diversity index over productive rearrangements. TCRdb limited this immuneACCESS table to in-frame rearrangements with V and J called. A share of clones is missing; checked studies link under half to unresolved V genes, and the rest is unexplained. That table furnishes V, J and clone size, whereas the DNA furnished D and trimming. The sample profile shows roughly 150,000 clones; roughly 84% of them were found once. Of the sample, more than 4.5% is held by the ten largest clones.

The CDR3 runs 13 residues from the cysteine to the phenylalanine. Kept here is only the CDR3 DNA, which spans 39 bases and is read in frame from base 1. The germline V gene (reference sequence) sets CDR1 to LNHDA and CDR2 to SQIVND. Relative to germline, V is 7 bases shorter and J is 3 bases shorter, with 10 bases between their ends. This receptor was identified in a man between 65 and 80 years old who had been exposed to COVID-19. The chain is assembled from TRBV19 and TRBJ2-4; TRBD2 is a weak D gene call, 6 bases matching. The sample taken for sequencing was PBMCs or T cells enriched from blood (not recorded which). The DNA reads as follows: TGTGCCAGTAAGCCGGAGGGCAAAAACATTCAGTACTTC. This encodes CASKPEGKNIQYF.